Described below is a single T cell receptor (beta chain) sequence and its context. The antigen remains unidentified. Trimming took off 4 bases at V and 6 bases at J, with 19 bases between the two ends. CDR3 length: 15 residues. In germline, CDR1 is SGHNT, CDR2 YYREEE (reference sequence). This entry comes from a study of PD-L1 blockade in urothelial cancer. Study observations and caveats: Tumor-associated blood clones were expanded more by durable-benefit patients at 3 weeks.

Time point described: pretreatment peripheral blood. Libraries were prepared by immunoSEQ multiplex PCR; TCRdb keeps only in-frame clonotypes and omits some of them. Altogether tens of thousands of clones are present, more than 70% being singletons, with the ten largest covering roughly 14%. The rearrangement links TRBV5-4 to TRBJ1-2; TRBD1 might be the D (5 bases). The sequence derives from a man aged 55 to 69 with urothelial cancer. The sequences come from PBMCs, collected around atezolizumab (anti-PD-L1) treatment. DNA for the CDR3: TGTGCCAGCAGCGCATCCAGGGTACCCAACGATGGCTACACCTTC. Translation gives CASSASRVPNDGYTF.